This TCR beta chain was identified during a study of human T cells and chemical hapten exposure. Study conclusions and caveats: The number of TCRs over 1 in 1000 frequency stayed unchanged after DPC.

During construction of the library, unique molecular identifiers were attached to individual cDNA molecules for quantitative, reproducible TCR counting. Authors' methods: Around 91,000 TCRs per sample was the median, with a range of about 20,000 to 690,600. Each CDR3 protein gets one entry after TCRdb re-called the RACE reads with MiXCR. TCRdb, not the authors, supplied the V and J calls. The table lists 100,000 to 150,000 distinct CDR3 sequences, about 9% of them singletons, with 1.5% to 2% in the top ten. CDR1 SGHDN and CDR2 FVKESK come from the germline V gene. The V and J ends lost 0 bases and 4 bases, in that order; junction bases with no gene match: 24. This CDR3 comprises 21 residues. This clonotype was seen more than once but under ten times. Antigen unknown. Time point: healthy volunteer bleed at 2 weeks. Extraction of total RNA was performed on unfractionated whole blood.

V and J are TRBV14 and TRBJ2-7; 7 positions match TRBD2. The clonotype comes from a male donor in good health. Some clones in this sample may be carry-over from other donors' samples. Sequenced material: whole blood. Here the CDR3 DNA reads TGTGCCAGCAGCCAAGAAAACCGTAAACGGCCGGGACTAACGGGGAAATACGAGCAGTACTTC. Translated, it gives CASSQENRKRPGLTGKYEQYF.